The entry below describes one T cell receptor beta chain. This clonotype was seen a single time. Its specific antigen is unknown. Base qualities are not recorded, but no much larger clone differs from it by a single base. Support from one read is weak. RNA was extracted using the RNeasy kit, and roughly 0.5 to 1 microgram was reverse transcribed with random hexamers. The immunoSEQ multiplex PCR assay, covering 54 Vbeta and 13 Jbeta segments, was used to amplify TCR beta CDR3 regions. To correct PCR amplification bias, a synthetic template baseline was used for both primer optimization and computational correction. In the authors' own workflow: Reads were annotated to V, D and J genes per IMGT and analyzed with immunoSEQ Analyzer, keeping only productive sequences. Clonality was calculated as one minus the Shannon entropy normalized by log2 of the number of productive unique sequences. For each patient and control, public and private clones were evaluated among the 100 most prevalent clones. Clones were defined as Susac-specific when absent from the healthy and MS cohorts, from approximately 1,100 published viral clones and from other ImmuneACCESS disease sequences. The raw public data were reprocessed by TCRdb itself: fastp quality trimming at Q25, MiXCR clonotype calling, in-frame beta chains only. Each CDR3 protein gets just one entry, which takes the most common genes and DNA from the rows behind it. What appears here as the V and J calls and clone size reflects TCRdb's work, not the paper's. This sample holds about 140,000 distinct CDR3 sequences; roughly 96% were observed only once. The ten largest clones represent approximately 0.11% of the sample.

The data originate from a study of CD8 T cells in Susac syndrome (dated by TCRdb to the late 2010s). A note on the overall study: The study used repertoire sequencing to test whether antigen drove CD8+ T cell activation and differentiation in Susac syndrome.

Study-level results and caveats: The TCR sequencing and HLA analysis was acknowledged to have included a relatively small number of individuals.

Peripheral blood CD8+ and CD4+ T cells from healthy donors, Susac syndrome patients and multiple sclerosis patients were profiled by high-throughput TCR beta sequencing. Treatment-naive patients with stable or active relapsing-remitting disease fulfilling revised McDonald criteria were used as multiple sclerosis controls. Bulk CD8+ and CD4+ T cells were purified by magnetic negative isolation, whereas CD8+ TEMRA cells were enriched by FACS. Blood was drawn into EDTA tubes, processed within 24 hours, and PBMCs were isolated by density gradient centrifugation. PBMCs intended for TCR sequencing were frozen in liquid nitrogen and were later thawed in a 37 degrees C water bath. Purity of sorted or isolated CD4+, CD8+ and CD8+ TEMRA cells was at least 90%. The receptor was derived from a human donor with multiple sclerosis. Input material: CD4+ T cells from PBMCs.

The bases are TGCGCCAGCAGCTATCGTGGCCTAGCAACAGATACGCAGTATTTT. Its protein reads: CASSYRGLATDTQYF. The sequence joins TRBV5-1 to TRBJ2-3; tentative D gene TRBD2, with 5 bases matching. CDR1 and CDR2 are read off the germline V gene as SGHRS and YFSETQ. V is shortened by 3 bases, J by 3 bases, and the region joining them spans 14 bases. The CDR3, from cysteine to phenylalanine, totals 15 residues. CDR3 DNA only is kept here, 45 bases in frame from base 1.